This T cell receptor beta chain emerged from a study of shared clonotypes between healthy human individuals. Notes on the study in general: Measured sharing among donors was expected to vary with sequencing depth. Sharing across four donors was highest in naive CD4 (roughly 5%) and lowest in memory CD8 (approximately 0.4%).

Per germline, CDR1 SQVTM and CDR2 ANQGSEA. CDR3 size: 14 residues. V gave up 6 bases and J gave up 2 bases; unmatched junction bases: 8. Selected positively for CCR7 and CD45RO-negative, naive CD8 cells excluded terminally differentiated effector memory CD45RA+ cells. Worth noting for this clone: Its cognate antigen is unknown. Other nucleotide sequences from this sample produce the same CDR3.

The DNA input per sorted-subset replicate PCR was about 0.2 ug, corresponding to 25,000 to 35,000 T cell genomes. Sequencing was performed with immunoSEQ multiplex PCR; in TCRdb, only in-frame clones are kept and a portion is missing. The profile shows about 580,000 clones, 98% of them singletons. Sequencing was carried out using naive CD8+ T cells sorted from blood. The chain joins TRBV29-1 to TRBJ2-7; 9 bases map to TRBD1. This sequence was found in a man aged 30-40 years in good health. The CDR3 is CSVDTGQGTYEQYF. The CDR3 DNA sequence: TGCAGCGTCGATACAGGACAGGGGACCTACGAGCAGTACTTC.